The following is a TCR beta chain sequence with its context. This entry comes from a study of CD8+ T cells in alopecia areata. Sequencing relied on a cDNA template that was reverse transcribed from extracted RNA. Repertoires were generated with immunoSEQ multiplex PCR, while TCRdb's copy carries only in-frame clones and drops some. The repertoire holds 250,000 to 300,000 clones, with 58% as singletons. Treatment reported: oral pan-JAK inhibitor, 5-10 mg twice daily. The CDR3 sequence is 11 residues long. CDR1 SQVTM and CDR2 ANQGSEA come from the germline V gene. V was pared by 3 bases and J by 4 bases, with 6 bases between.

This TCR was sampled from a human donor with alopecia areata. The sequencing here drew on CD4+ T cells sorted from blood, taken at week 24, from a patient treated with tofacitinib. The chain links TRBV29-1 to TRBJ1-2; D call uncertain. The CDR3 loop is CSVESVYGYTF. The CDR3 DNA reads TGCAGCGTTGAGTCAGTCTATGGCTACACCTTC.